The rows below give T cell receptor beta chains drawn from one sample of a study of beta chain features in type 1 diabetes. Data came from immunoSEQ multiplex PCR; TCRdb stores just in-frame clones and leaves some out. The table lists 30,000 to 40,000 clones, about two thirds of them singletons. The material sequenced was Tregs from blood. These receptors all come from a woman aged 30 to 39 in good health. Each CDR3 is given with its conserved first and last residue. Fields, in order: J gene, V gene, CDR3 protein.

>TRBJ2-5|TRBV5-5
CASSFGNGRLVIVQGAQYF
>TRBJ2-5|TRBV29-1
CSVGKRVRGETQYF
>TRBJ2-5|TRBV28
CASSNTVEQYF
>TRBJ2-2|TRBV25-1
CASSTRLGQTGELFF
>TRBJ2-3|TRBV15
CATSSDRVTDTQYF
>TRBJ2-7|TRBV29-1
CSVVKLDTGYYEQYF
>TRBJ2-7|TRBV7-2
CASSFSLYEQYF
>TRBJ2-1|TRBV25-1
CASSGAPGTGLYNEQFF
>TRBJ1-4|TRBV7-9
CASSPDRANEKLFF
>TRBJ2-1|TRBV9
CASSVQAGAYNEQFF
>TRBJ1-1|TRBV27
CASSRQGSYTEAFF
>TRBJ2-1|TRBV4-3
CASSQGLAALYNEQFF
>TRBJ2-3|TRBV28
CASSFSAATQYF
>TRBJ2-2|TRBV18
CASSPASGSNTGELFF
>TRBJ2-7|TRBV7-6
CASSLGTGLYEQYF
>TRBJ2-7|TRBV10-3
CAISESAVYEQYF
>TRBJ2-5|TRBV18
CASSVSGAETQYF